One and the same sample provided the 31 T cell receptor beta chains below, sequenced in a study of CD8 T cells in ankylosing spondylitis. TCRdb reprocessed the 5' RACE reads with MiXCR, giving one entry per CDR3 protein. The repertoire holds 200,000 to 250,000 distinct CDR3 sequences, with 30% to 40% as singletons. Material: blood, either unsorted or a sorted T cell fraction (not recorded which). Source of these receptors: a male donor with ankylosing spondylitis or in good health (not recorded which).

The chain combines TRBV28 with TRBJ2-4; 8 bases match TRBD1. V dropped 6 bases and J dropped 10; count of bases not matched to a gene: 8. Germline V gives CDR1 MDHEN, CDR2 SYDVKM. The CDR3 has 13 residues. Written as DNA, the CDR3 is TGTGCCAGCAGGCGTAGGACAGGGACGATTCAGTACTTC. Encoded protein: CASRRRTGTIQYF.

The chain couples TRBV9 to TRBJ2-1; tentative D call: TRBD1 (6 bases). V dropped 4 bases and J dropped 4 bases, with 12 bases sitting between them. This CDR3 comprises 14 residues. Germline CDR1 is SGDLS and CDR2 is YYNGEE. Written as DNA, the CDR3 is TGTGCCAGCAGCCCCCGGGACACATACAATGAGCAGTTCTTC. It codes for CASSPRDTYNEQFF.

This clonotype was detected only a few times. The rearrangement uses TRBV6-6 and TRBJ2-2; no reliable D call. Per the germline V gene, CDR1 is MNHNY and CDR2 is SVGAGI (reference sequence). V lost 4 bases to trimming and J lost 5 bases, with 8 bases between them. The CDR3 contains 13 residues. Here the CDR3 reads CASSWFSTGELFF. DNA of the CDR3: TGTGCCAGCAGTTGGTTCTCGACCGGGGAGCTGTTTTTT.

This chain links TRBV28 with TRBJ2-5; D may correspond to TRBD1 or TRBD2 (5 bases each). This CDR3 contains 14 residues. Germline V lookup: CDR1 MDHEN, CDR2 SYDVKM. Trimming took off 5 bases at V and 7 bases at J, with 17 bases between the two ends. CDR3 region: CASSTGTAVGTQYF. The CDR3 nucleotides are TGTGCCAGCAGTACCGGGACCGCGGTGGGGACCCAGTACTTC. The whole variable domain, filled in from reference TRBV28 and TRBJ2-5, reads DVKVTQSSRYLVKRTGEKVFLECVQDMDHENMFWYRQDPGLGLRLIYFSYDVKMKEKGDIPEGYSVSREKKERFSLILESASTNQTSMYLCASSTGTAVGTQYFGPGTRLLVL.

The V and J genes are TRBV29-1 and TRBJ2-3; 11 bases line up with TRBD1. J gave up 5 bases and V 5 bases, and 3 bases lay outside the gene matches. Germline V gene sequence: CDR1 SQVTM, CDR2 ANQGSEA. The CDR3 is 13 residues long. The CDR3 DNA reads as TGCAGCGTTCGGACAGGGGGCAGAGATACGCAGTATTTT. Translated: CSVRTGGRDTQYF.

Notes on this clonotype: This could be a read error, since a much larger clone is one nucleotide away. This chain links TRBV6-8 with TRBJ2-1, with D perhaps matching TRBD2 (5 bases). Germline values: CDR1 MNHGY, CDR2 SAAAGT. The CDR3 has 17 residues. CDR3 DNA: TGTGCCAGTCTCCATAACGGGGAGTCTGGTAGGTACAATGACCAGTTCTTC. It specifies CASLHNGESGRYNDQFF.

V is TRBV2 and J is TRBJ1-6; the D gene is possibly TRBD1 (6 bases). CDR1 is SNHLY, CDR2 FYNNEI, per germline. The CDR3 covers 15 residues. The germline V and J ends were trimmed by 4 bases and 10 bases, with 17 bases remaining between them. The DNA of the CDR3 is TGTGCCAGCAGTGGATTACAGGGTCTTGGCTCACCCCTCCACTTT. This codes for CASSGLQGLGSPLHF.

This clonotype turned up a few times. The rearrangement links TRBV20-1 to TRBJ2-2; 9 bases fit TRBD2. The CDR3 sequence is 14 residues long. The J segment lost 1 base and the V segment lost 6 bases, leaving 3 bases of the junction unmatched. The germline gives CDR1 DFQATT, CDR2 SNEGSKA (reference sequence). CDR3: CSASSGENTGELFF. The CDR3 DNA is TGCAGTGCGTCTAGCGGGGAGAACACCGGGGAGCTGTTTTTT.

The V gene is TRBV6-1, the J gene TRBJ2-1, with 13 bases identical to TRBD2. Looked up from germline, CDR1 is MNHNS and CDR2 is SASEGT. Trimming removed 6 bases from V and 10 bases from J; junction bases left unmatched: 3. This CDR3 has 13 residues. The CDR3 coding sequence is TGTGCCAGCAGAAGGACTAGCGGGAGCGAGCAGTTCTTC. Translated: CASRRTSGSEQFF.

This clonotype has only a few counts. V usage is TRBV6-1 and J usage is TRBJ1-6; D is ambiguous. V was shortened by 6 bases and J by 2 bases, with 11 bases between the two germline ends. Germline V gene lookup returns CDR1 MNHNS and CDR2 SASEGT. The length of the CDR3 is 15 residues. CDR3 sequence (DNA): TGTGCCAGCAGCACCCTCGCGGCCTATAATTCACCCCTCCACTTT. Translation gives CASSTLAAYNSPLHF.

This chain's CDR3 is CASSLGRGGTQYF. CDR3 DNA sequence: TGTGCCAGCAGCTTAGGGCGGGGGGGCACCCAGTACTTC. The chain uses TRBV7-8 and TRBJ2-5; 9 bases line up with TRBD2. The CDR3 loop spans 13 amino acids. From germline, CDR1 is SGHVS and CDR2 FQNEAQ. Germline trimming cut 1 base from V and 8 bases from J; bases unmatched to any gene: 2.

The chain recombines TRBV7-9 with TRBJ1-1, with 7 bases identical to TRBD1. Germline CDR1 is SEHNR and CDR2 is FQNEAQ (reference sequence). With 7 bases clipped from V and 6 bases from J, the junction kept 8 bases outside the gene matches. The CDR3 totals 13 residues. In DNA, the CDR3 is TGTGCCAGCATCGCACAGGGGAGACCTGAAGCTTTCTTT. It specifies CASIAQGRPEAFF.

This clonotype has at least ten counts. This chain joins TRBV29-1 and TRBJ2-6; D tentatively fits TRBD1 or TRBD2 (5 bases each). The germline V gene encodes CDR1 SQVTM and CDR2 ANQGSEA. The CDR3 contains 15 residues. V gave up 5 bases and J gave up 2 bases, with 13 bases separating them. CDR3 sequence: CSVLAGTTGANVLTF. In DNA, the CDR3 is TGCAGCGTTCTAGCCGGGACGACTGGGGCCAACGTCCTGACTTTC.

This sequence joins TRBV5-6 and TRBJ2-7; 9 bases fit TRBD1. With V trimmed by 4 bases and J by 3 bases, 2 bases remained unmatched. The CDR3 covers 13 residues. Germline assignment: CDR1 SGHDT and CDR2 YYEEEE. CDR3 sequence reads: CASSMGQGYEQYF. The CDR3 DNA is TGTGCCAGCAGCATGGGACAGGGCTACGAGCAGTACTTC. The variable domain in full, completed from reference TRBV5-6 and TRBJ2-7, reads DAGVTQSPTHLIKTRGQQVTLRCSPKSGHDTVSWYQQALGQGPQFIFQYYEEEERQRGNFPDRFSGHQFPNYSSELNVNALLLGDSALYLCASSMGQGYEQYFGPGTRLTVT.

There are many counts of this clonotype. V and J are TRBV7-4 and TRBJ2-7; no clear D. This CDR3 has 13 amino acids. Germline CDR1 reads SGHVT; CDR2 reads SQSDAQ. V lost 2 bases, J lost 2 bases, and 7 bases lay in between. The CDR3 DNA reads as TGTGCCAGCAGCTTACGGGCAGCCTACGAGCAGTACTTC. It is translated as CASSLRAAYEQYF.

This clonotype was picked up many times. The chain uses TRBV20-1 and TRBJ2-2; TRBD1 aligns across 7 bases. Trimming cost V 6 bases and J 4 bases; bases outside gene matches: 11. The germline CDR1 and CDR2 sequences are DFQATT and SNEGSKA (reference sequence). The CDR3 loop spans 15 amino acids. The CDR3 sequence: CSANNRGISTGELFF. The CDR3 nucleotides read TGCAGTGCAAATAACAGGGGTATAAGCACCGGGGAGCTGTTTTTT.

This clonotype was counted a few times. The V and J genes are TRBV12-3 or TRBV12-4 and TRBJ2-7; D is undetermined. V gave up 3 bases and J gave up 2 bases, with 8 bases separating them. This CDR3 comprises 13 residues. In nucleotides, the CDR3 is TGTGCCAGCAGTTTTCTCCTAGCCTACGAGCAGTACTTC. Translated: CASSFLLAYEQYF.

The sample holds a few counts of this clonotype. The chain recombines TRBV20-1 with TRBJ1-5; D unclear. V was shortened by 6 bases and J by 1 base, with 13 bases between the two germline ends. CDR1 and CDR2 (germline): DFQATT, SNEGSKA (reference sequence). There are 14 residues in the CDR3. CDR3: CSASEGGSNQPQHF. The CDR3 nucleotides are TGCAGTGCCTCGGAGGGAGGGAGCAATCAGCCCCAGCATTTT.

The chain combines TRBV27 with TRBJ2-7; perhaps D is TRBD1 or TRBD2 (5 bases each). Per the germline V gene, CDR1 is MNHEY and CDR2 is SMNVEV (reference sequence). V was pared by 6 bases and J by 8 bases, with 11 bases between. The CDR3 is 11 amino acids. For the CDR3, the DNA is TGTGCCAGCAGCAAGGGGACCCAGCAGTACTTC. Translating gives CASSKGTQQYF.

This clonotype turned up a few times. DNA of the CDR3: TGCAGCGTTGAAGATCTGCAGGCAGATACGCAGTATTTT. Protein: CSVEDLQADTQYF. The chain links TRBV29-1 to TRBJ2-3, with D uncertain. This CDR3 has 13 residues. V shed 0 bases and J shed 4 bases, with 8 bases lying between them. CDR1 and CDR2 from the germline V gene are SQVTM and ANQGSEA.

This CDR3 reads CASSQAGGPGELFF. The CDR3 nucleotides read TGTGCCAGCAGCCAAGCGGGGGGGCCCGGGGAGCTGTTTTTT. The J gene is TRBJ2-2, the V gene TRBV3-1; 8 bases match TRBD2. The CDR3 covers 14 residues. The J segment lost 6 bases and the V segment lost 1 base, leaving 1 base of the junction unmatched. Germline values: CDR1 LGHDT, CDR2 YNNKEL (reference sequence).

This clonotype was counted between two and nine times. The chain links TRBV10-3 to TRBJ2-2; 11 nucleotides agree with TRBD1. Germline V lookup: CDR1 ENHRY, CDR2 SYGVKD. V shed 6 bases, J shed 7 bases, and the junction held 10 bases outside the gene matches. This CDR3 is 16 amino acids long. In nucleotides, the CDR3 is TGTGCCATCAGCGAAGGTGGGACAGGGGGTCTCGGGGAGCTGTTTTTT. Its protein product is CAISEGGTGGLGELFF.

A note on this clonotype: At one boundary the junction diverges from the germline segment, which might be a read error. The chain carries TRBV27 and TRBJ2-7, with D possibly matching TRBD2 (6 bases). The CDR3 spans 11 residues. CDR1 MNHEY and CDR2 SMNVEV come from the germline V gene (reference sequence). This chain's CDR3 is CASSSAGLDFF. CDR3 DNA sequence: TGTGCCAGCAGTTCCGCGGGGTTAGATTTCTTC.

This clonotype has a handful of counts. The CDR3 nucleotides are TGCAGTGCTGTCCCGGGACAGGGTTTGGATAATTCACCCCTCCACTTT. Its translation is CSAVPGQGLDNSPLHF. The gene calls are TRBV20-1 and TRBJ1-6, with 9 bases aligning to TRBD1. The CDR3 totals 16 residues. Unmatched junction bases numbered 10, after V lost 5 bases and J lost 5 bases. Germline V CDR1 and CDR2: DFQATT, SNEGSKA (reference sequence).

This clonotype was recorded at least ten times. The CDR3 is CASDGVYGYTF. The CDR3 DNA reads TGTGCCTCAGACGGTGTATATGGCTACACCTTC. The V and J genes are TRBV7-9 and TRBJ1-2; D call uncertain. The CDR3 runs 11 residues. With 11 bases removed from V and 5 bases from J, the gap between germline ends came to 12 bases. Germline CDR1 is SEHNR and CDR2 is FQNEAQ (reference sequence).

The V gene is TRBV10-3, the J gene TRBJ1-1; D might be TRBD1 (5 bases). The CDR3 runs to 13 residues. V lost 7 bases, J lost 4 bases, and 13 bases lay in between. Germline CDR1 reads ENHRY; CDR2 reads SYGVKD. CDR3 DNA: TGTGCCATCACCGCAGGGCCCCCCACTGAAGCTTTCTTT. This encodes CAITAGPPTEAFF.

There are a few counts of this clonotype. This rearrangement joins TRBV7-9 to TRBJ1-5, with D possibly TRBD1 on 5 matching bases. The V and J ends lost 1 base and 2 bases respectively, with 12 bases between them. CDR3 length: 16 residues. Germline V gives CDR1 SEHNR, CDR2 FQNEAQ (reference sequence). Written as DNA, the CDR3 is TGTGCCAGCAGCTTAGGGGTAGGGGCCGGCAATCAGCCCCAGCATTTT. Translated: CASSLGVGAGNQPQHF. Using reference TRBV7-9 and TRBJ1-5 for the parts outside the CDR3, the full variable domain is DTGVSQNPRHKITKRGQNVTFRCDPISEHNRLYWYRQTLGQGPEFLTYFQNEAQLEKSRLLSDRFSAERPKGSFSTLEIQRTEQGDSAMYLCASSLGVGAGNQPQHFGDGTRLSIL.

In this sample, this clonotype turned up a few times. The chain employs TRBV11-2 and TRBJ1-3; D is unresolved. The CDR3 loop spans 15 amino acids. V was trimmed by 3 bases and J by 0 bases, leaving 9 bases between them. From germline, CDR1 is SGHAT and CDR2 FQNNGV. As DNA, the CDR3 is TGTGCCAGCAGCTTTTCCTCAGGCTCTGGAAACACCATATATTTT. It codes for CASSFSSGSGNTIYF.

The rearrangement uses TRBV20-1 and TRBJ1-1, with D perhaps TRBD1 (5 bases). The CDR3 runs to 14 residues. V was pared by 6 bases and J by 4 bases, with 18 bases between. CDR1 and CDR2 from the germline V gene are DFQATT and SNEGSKA (reference sequence). CDR3 DNA sequence: TGCAGTGCCTCCACGGGGGTATCTGGCACTGAAGCTTTCTTT. It is translated as CSASTGVSGTEAFF.

The gene calls are TRBV12-3 or TRBV12-4 and TRBJ2-7, with 8 nucleotides matching TRBD1. With V trimmed by 3 bases and J by 2 bases, 6 bases remained unmatched. This CDR3 contains 15 residues. CDR3 in amino acids: CASSFGTGDPYEQYF. Here the CDR3 DNA reads TGTGCCAGCAGTTTTGGGACAGGTGACCCCTACGAGCAGTACTTC.

The rearrangement uses TRBV29-1 and TRBJ2-1; D might be TRBD1 or TRBD2, each matching 5 bases. CDR3 size: 15 residues. The germline V gene encodes CDR1 SQVTM and CDR2 ANQGSEA. V was clipped by 0 bases and J by 9 bases, with 18 bases between them. CDR3 loop: CSVEDGKGPLGEQFF. DNA for the CDR3: TGCAGCGTTGAAGATGGAAAGGGACCCCTCGGTGAGCAGTTCTTC.